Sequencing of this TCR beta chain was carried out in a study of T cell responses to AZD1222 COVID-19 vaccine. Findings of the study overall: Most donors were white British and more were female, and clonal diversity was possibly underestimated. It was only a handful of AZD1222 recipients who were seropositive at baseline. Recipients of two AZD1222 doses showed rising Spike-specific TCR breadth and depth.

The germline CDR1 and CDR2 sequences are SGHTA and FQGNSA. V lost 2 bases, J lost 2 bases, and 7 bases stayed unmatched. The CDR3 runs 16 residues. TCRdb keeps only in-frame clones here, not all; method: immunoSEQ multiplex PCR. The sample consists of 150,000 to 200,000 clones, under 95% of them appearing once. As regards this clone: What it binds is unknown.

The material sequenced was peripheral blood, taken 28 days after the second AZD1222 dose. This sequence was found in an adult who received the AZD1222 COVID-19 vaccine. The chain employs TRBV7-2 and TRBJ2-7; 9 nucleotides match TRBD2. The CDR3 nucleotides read TGTGCCAGCAGCTTAATCGGCGGGAGGGTTCCCTACGAGCAGTACTTC. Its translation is CASSLIGGRVPYEQYF.